Given below is one TCR beta chain in context. Authors' methods: From reference gene primer amplification, estimates of nucleated cell counts were derived. Only in-frame clones appear in the TCRdb table, and some are missing; sequencing was by immunoSEQ multiplex PCR. For V, J and clone size, that table is used; D and trimming come from the DNA. The sample consists of some 150,000 clones, about 88% of them appearing once. The record originates from a study of blood T cell repertoires in COVID-19. Study background: From T cells, B-cell-depleted T cells, or PBMCs came the material, which was cDNA or gDNA.

Germline CDR1 SGHRS, CDR2 YFSETQ. With 4 bases clipped from V and 5 bases from J, the junction kept 9 bases outside the gene matches. The CDR3 totals 15 residues. The V and J genes are TRBV5-1 and TRBJ1-2; 9 nucleotides line up with TRBD1. The sequenced sample was peripheral blood. The clonotype originates from a human donor in a cohort sampled during active COVID-19. The CDR3 DNA reads TGCGCCAGCAGCGGGGGACAGGGCCAGGTGTATGGCTACACCTTC. Protein: CASSGGQGQVYGYTF. Supplemented by reference TRBV5-1 and TRBJ1-2, the full variable domain reads KAGVTQTPRYLIKTRGQQVTLSCSPISGHRSVSWYQQTPGQGLQFLFEYFSETQRNKGNFPGRFSGRQFSNSRSEMNVSTLELGDSALYLCASSGGQGQVYGYTFGSGTRLTVV.